This TCR beta chain comes out of a study of graft-versus-host responses after intestinal transplantation. The CDR3 is 13 amino acids. In germline, CDR1 is MNHNS, CDR2 SASEGT. Trimming removed 6 bases at V and 0 bases at J, with 9 bases between. As to this clone: The target antigen is unknown.

Generated by immunoSEQ multiplex PCR, the TCRdb table keeps only in-frame clones and is missing some. The profile covers about 120,000 clones, with about 93% appearing a single time and more than 0.1% taken by the ten largest. Study results and caveats: Among circulating GvH clones, peak levels were associated with early post-transplant declines in HvG clones. Recipient bone marrow held GvH clones, some seen earlier in ileum or blood.

Sequencing was performed on unstimulated CD4+ T cells sorted from spleen or lymph node cells, taken before intestinal transplant. The chain couples TRBV6-1 to TRBJ2-7, with D perhaps matching TRBD1 (7 bases). The TCR sequence derives from a human donor who received an intestinal transplant. CDR3 in amino acids: CASRRDSSYEQYF. The CDR3 DNA is TGTGCCAGCAGGCGGGACAGCTCCTACGAGCAGTACTTC.